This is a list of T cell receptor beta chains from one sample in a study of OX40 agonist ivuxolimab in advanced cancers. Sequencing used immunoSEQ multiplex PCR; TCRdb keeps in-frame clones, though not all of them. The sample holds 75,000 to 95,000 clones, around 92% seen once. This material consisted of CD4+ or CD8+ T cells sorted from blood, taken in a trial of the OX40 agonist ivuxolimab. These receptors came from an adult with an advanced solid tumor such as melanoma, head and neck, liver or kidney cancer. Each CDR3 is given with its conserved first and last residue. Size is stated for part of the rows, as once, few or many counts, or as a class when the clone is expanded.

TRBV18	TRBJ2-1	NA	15	CASSPLAAPANEQFF
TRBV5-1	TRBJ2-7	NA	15	CASSLVGGPSYEQYF
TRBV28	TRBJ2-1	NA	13	CASSFPGRNEQFF
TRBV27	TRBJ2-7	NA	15	CASSPLSGTAYEQYF
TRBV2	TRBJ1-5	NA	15	CASSDISFSNQPQHF
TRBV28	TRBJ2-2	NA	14	CASSLAGNTGELFF
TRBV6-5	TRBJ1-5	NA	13	CASSLGPDQPQHF
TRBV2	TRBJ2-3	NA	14	CASSERGSVNTQYF
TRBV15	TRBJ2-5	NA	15	CATSKTSGATETQYF
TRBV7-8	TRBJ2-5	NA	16	CASSTLAGGLQETQYF
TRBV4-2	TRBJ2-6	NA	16	CASSQDGFSGANVLTF
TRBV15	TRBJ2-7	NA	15	CATSRVGALRDEQYF
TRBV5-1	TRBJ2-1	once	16	CASSQGEGGPYNEQFF
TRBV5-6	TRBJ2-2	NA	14	CASSLVSGTGELFF
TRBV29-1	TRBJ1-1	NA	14	CSVDGWGQNTEAFF
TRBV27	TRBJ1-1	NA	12	CASSLSRGEAFF